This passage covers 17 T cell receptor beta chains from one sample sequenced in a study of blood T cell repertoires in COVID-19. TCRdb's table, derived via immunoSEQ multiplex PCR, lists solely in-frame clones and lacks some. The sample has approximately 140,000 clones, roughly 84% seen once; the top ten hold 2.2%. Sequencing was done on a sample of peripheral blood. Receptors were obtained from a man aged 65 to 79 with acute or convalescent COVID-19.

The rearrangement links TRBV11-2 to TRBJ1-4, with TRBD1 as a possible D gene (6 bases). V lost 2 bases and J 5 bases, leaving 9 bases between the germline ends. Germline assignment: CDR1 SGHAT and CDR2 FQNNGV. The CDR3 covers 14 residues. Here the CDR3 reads CASSLLQGNEKLFF. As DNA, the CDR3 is TGTGCCAGCAGCTTATTGCAGGGGAATGAAAAACTGTTTTTT.

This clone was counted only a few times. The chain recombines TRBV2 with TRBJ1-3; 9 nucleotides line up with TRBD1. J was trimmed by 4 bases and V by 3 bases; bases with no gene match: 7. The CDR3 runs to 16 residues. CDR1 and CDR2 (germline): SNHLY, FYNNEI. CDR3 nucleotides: TGTGCCAGCAGTGACACTTGGACAGGGGTCGGAAACACCATATATTTT. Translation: CASSDTWTGVGNTIYF.

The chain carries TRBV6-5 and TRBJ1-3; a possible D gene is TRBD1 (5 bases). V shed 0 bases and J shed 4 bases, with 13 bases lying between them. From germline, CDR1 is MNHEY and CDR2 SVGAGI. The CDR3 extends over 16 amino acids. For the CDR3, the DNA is TGTGCCAGCAGTTACTCCCAACGGGGGGAAGGAAACACCATATATTTT. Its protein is CASSYSQRGEGNTIYF.

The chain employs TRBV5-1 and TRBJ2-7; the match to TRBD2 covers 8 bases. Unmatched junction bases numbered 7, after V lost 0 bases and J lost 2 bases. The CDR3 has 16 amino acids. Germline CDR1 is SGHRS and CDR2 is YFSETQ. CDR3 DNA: TGCGCCAGCAGCTTGGTTGGCGGGGGGCGTACCTACGAGCAGTACTTC. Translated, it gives CASSLVGGGRTYEQYF.

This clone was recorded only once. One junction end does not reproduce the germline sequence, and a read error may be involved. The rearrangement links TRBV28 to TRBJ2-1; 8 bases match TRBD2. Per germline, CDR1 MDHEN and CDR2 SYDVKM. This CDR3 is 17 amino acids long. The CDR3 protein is CASSLYFTGTAGGEQFF. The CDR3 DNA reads TGTGCCAGCAGCTTATACTTCACCGGGACCGCGGGGGGTGAGCAGTTCTTC.

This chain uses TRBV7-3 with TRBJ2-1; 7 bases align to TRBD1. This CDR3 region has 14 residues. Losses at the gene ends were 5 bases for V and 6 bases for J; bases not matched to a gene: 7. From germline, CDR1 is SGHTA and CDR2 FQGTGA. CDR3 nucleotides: TGTGCCAGCAGCCCTCCGGGACAGAGCAATGAGCAGTTCTTC. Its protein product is CASSPPGQSNEQFF.

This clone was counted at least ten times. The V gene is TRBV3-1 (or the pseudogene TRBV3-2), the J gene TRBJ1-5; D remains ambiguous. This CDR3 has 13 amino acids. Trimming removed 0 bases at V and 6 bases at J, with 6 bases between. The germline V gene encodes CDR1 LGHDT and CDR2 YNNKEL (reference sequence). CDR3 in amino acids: CASSQDLFQPQHF. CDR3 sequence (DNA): TGTGCCAGCAGCCAAGATCTTTTTCAGCCCCAGCATTTT.

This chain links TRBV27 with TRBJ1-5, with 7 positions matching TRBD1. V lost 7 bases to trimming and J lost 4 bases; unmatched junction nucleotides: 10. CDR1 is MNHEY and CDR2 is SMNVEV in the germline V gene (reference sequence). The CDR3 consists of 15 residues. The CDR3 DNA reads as TGTGCCAGCACCCGGACAGGATCAACTAATCAGCCCCAGCATTTT. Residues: CASTRTGSTNQPQHF.

The CDR3 sequence: CASSETGGYGYTF. The CDR3 nucleotides are TGTGCCAGCAGTGAGACAGGGGGCTATGGCTACACCTTC. This chain joins TRBV2 and TRBJ1-2, with 9 nucleotides matching TRBD1. This CDR3 region has 13 residues. V shed 3 bases and J 4 bases; nucleotides not matched to a gene: 0. Germline V CDR1 and CDR2: SNHLY, FYNNEI.

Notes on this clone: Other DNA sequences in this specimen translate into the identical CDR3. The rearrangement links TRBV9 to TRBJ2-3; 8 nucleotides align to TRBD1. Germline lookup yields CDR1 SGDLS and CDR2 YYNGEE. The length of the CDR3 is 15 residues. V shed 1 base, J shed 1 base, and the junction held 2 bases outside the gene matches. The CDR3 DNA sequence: TGTGCCAGCAGCGTATTACAGGGGGGCACAGATACGCAGTATTTT. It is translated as CASSVLQGGTDTQYF.

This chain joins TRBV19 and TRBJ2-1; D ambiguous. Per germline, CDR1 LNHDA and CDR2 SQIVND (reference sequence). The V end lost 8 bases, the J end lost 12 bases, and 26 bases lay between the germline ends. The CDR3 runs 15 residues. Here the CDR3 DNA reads TGTGCCAGTGGATCGAGGCCGGTGCCGCAGTCGGGGCAGTTCTTC. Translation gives CASGSRPVPQSGQFF.

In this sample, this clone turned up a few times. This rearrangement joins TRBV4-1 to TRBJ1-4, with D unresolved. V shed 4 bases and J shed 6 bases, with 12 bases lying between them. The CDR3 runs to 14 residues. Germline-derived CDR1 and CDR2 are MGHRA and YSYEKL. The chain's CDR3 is CASSRIGWDEKLFF. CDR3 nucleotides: TGCGCCAGCAGCCGTATCGGGTGGGATGAAAAACTGTTTTTT.

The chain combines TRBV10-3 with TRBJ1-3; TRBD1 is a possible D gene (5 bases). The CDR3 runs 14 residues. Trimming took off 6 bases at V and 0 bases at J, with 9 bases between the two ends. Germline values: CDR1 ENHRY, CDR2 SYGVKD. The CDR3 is CAIRADSSGNTIYF. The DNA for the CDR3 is TGTGCCATCAGGGCTGACAGCTCTGGAAACACCATATATTTT.

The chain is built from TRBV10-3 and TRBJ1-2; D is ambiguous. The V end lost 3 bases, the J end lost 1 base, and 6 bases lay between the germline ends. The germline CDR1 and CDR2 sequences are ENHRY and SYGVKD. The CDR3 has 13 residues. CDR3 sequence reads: CAISDQINYGYTF. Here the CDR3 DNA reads TGTGCCATCAGTGACCAAATTAACTATGGCTACACCTTC.

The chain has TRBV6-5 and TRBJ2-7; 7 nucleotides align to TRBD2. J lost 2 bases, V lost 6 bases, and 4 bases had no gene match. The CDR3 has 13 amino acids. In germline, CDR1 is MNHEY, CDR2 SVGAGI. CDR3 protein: CASRERGPYEQYF. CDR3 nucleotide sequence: TGTGCCAGCAGGGAGCGGGGACCCTACGAGCAGTACTTC.

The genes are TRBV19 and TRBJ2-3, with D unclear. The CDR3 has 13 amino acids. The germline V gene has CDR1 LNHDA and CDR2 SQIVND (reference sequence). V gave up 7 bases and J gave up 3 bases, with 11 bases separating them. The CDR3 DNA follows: TGTGCCAGTACTACAGCTTGGACAGATACGCAGTATTTT. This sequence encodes CASTTAWTDTQYF.

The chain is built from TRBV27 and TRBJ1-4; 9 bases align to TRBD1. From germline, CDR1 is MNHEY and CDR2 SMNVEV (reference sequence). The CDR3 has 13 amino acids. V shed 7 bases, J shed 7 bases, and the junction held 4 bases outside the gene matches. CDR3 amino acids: CASKGTGTEKLFF. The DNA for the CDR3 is TGTGCCAGCAAGGGGACAGGGACTGAAAAACTGTTTTTT.